This T cell receptor (beta chain) is drawn from a study of response to subunit inactivated influenza vaccine. Findings of the study overall: After each seasonal influenza vaccination, few new T cells are recruited, the authors suggested.

Germline V gene lookup returns CDR1 ENHRY and CDR2 SYGVKD. V lost 5 bases and J lost 4; bases outside the gene matches: 8. The CDR3 is 15 residues long. A single record per CDR3 protein comes from TCRdb applying MiXCR to the RT-PCR reads. This table holds over 750,000 distinct CDR3 sequences, 21% found once. A note on this clonotype: Its antigen is as yet unknown.

The clonotype was recovered from a man in his fifties or sixties who received an inactivated influenza vaccine. The genes are TRBV10-3 and TRBJ2-1, with 7 bases aligning to TRBD1. This specimen consisted of PBMCs from blood, obtained about 5 days after vaccination. The DNA for the CDR3 is TGTGCCATCAGTTCCCTCGGGACAGAATACAATGAGCAGTTCTTC. Its protein is CAISSLGTEYNEQFF.